This entry lists 9 T cell receptor beta chains sequenced from one sample in a study of regulatory T cells in long-lasting Graves disease. The time point here: newly diagnosed GD, antithyroid drugs for less than 3 months. Construction of the TCR library relied on RNA isolated from PBMCs. CDR3 regions were amplified by Arm-PCR using iRepertoire HTBI primers to build TCR beta libraries. Using its own MiXCR run on the multiplex PCR reads, TCRdb lists one record per CDR3 protein. The table includes roughly 260,000 distinct CDR3 sequences, under 20% detected once. These data were also reused for a study on T cells in Graves' hyperthyroidism and ophthalmopathy.

The source was peripheral blood mononuclear cells (PBMCs), collected at new diagnosis, from a patient treated with antithyroid drugs. These receptors came from a woman aged 30 to 39 with Graves disease.

There are many counts of this clonotype. The rearrangement uses TRBV7-2 and TRBJ2-1, with 7 positions matching TRBD2. The CDR3 is 18 residues long. V lost 4 bases to trimming and J lost 0 bases; unmatched junction nucleotides: 12. The germline V gene encodes CDR1 SGHTA and CDR2 FQGNSA. CDR3 DNA: TGTGCCAGCAGCTACTTAGCCGGGCGGGGGAGCTCCTACAATGAGCAGTTCTTC. The encoded protein is CASSYLAGRGSSYNEQFF.

Comments on this clonotype: Just one base apart from a much larger clone, this may be a read error. The rearrangement links TRBV5-6 to TRBJ2-1; perhaps TRBD2 as D (6 bases). V was shortened by 0 bases and J by 10 bases, with 14 bases between the two germline ends. The CDR3 contains 14 residues. CDR1 is SGHDT, CDR2 YYEEEE, per germline. For the CDR3, the DNA is TGTGCCAGCAGCTTGGCTTCGGACTACTACGAGCAGTTCTTC. Translated: CASSLASDYYEQFF.

V usage is TRBV9 and J usage is TRBJ2-2; no firm D call. This CDR3 has 14 residues. Germline CDR1 is SGDLS and CDR2 is YYNGEE. Trimming cost V 4 bases and J 0 bases, with 7 bases left between them. CDR3 in DNA: TGTGCCAGCAGCCCAGGAACGAACACCGGGGAGCTGTTTTTT. Encoded protein: CASSPGTNTGELFF. The full variable domain, its missing parts supplied by reference TRBV9 and TRBJ2-2, is DSGVTQTPKHLITATGQRVTLRCSPRSGDLSVYWYQQSLDQGLQFLIQYYNGEERAKGNILERFSAQQFPDLHSELNLSSLELGDSALYFCASSPGTNTGELFFGEGSRLTVL.

The table lists this clonotype with many counts. The rearrangement links TRBV20-1 to TRBJ2-1; no reliable D call. In germline, CDR1 is DFQATT, CDR2 SNEGSKA (reference sequence). The CDR3 is 11 amino acids. Trimming took 5 bases from V and 10 from J, leaving 12 bases between them. CDR3 sequence: CSASGGREQFF. The CDR3 DNA follows: TGCAGTGCTTCGGGTGGCCGAGAGCAGTTCTTC.

This clonotype was detected many times. This chain uses TRBV7-2 with TRBJ1-1; perhaps TRBD1 as D (6 bases). Trimming took off 1 base at V and 4 bases at J, with 10 bases between the two ends. Germline V gene lookup returns CDR1 SGHTA and CDR2 FQGNSA. There are 14 residues in the CDR3. The CDR3 nucleotides read TGTGCCAGCAGCTTAGAGGGGGTTCGCACTGAAGCTTTCTTT. Its translation is CASSLEGVRTEAFF.

About this clonotype: A much larger clone sits a single nucleotide away, making a read error possible. The rearrangement links TRBV7-3 to TRBJ1-2; perhaps TRBD1 as D (6 bases). V gave up 5 bases and J gave up 11 bases, with 18 bases separating them. The CDR3 is 13 amino acids. Germline V CDR1 and CDR2: SGHTA, FQGTGA. CDR3 in amino acids: CASSPPGRQAYTF. The CDR3 nucleotides are TGTGCCAGCAGCCCGCCTGGAAGACAGGCATACACCTTC.

This clonotype was observed many times. The chain combines TRBV2 with TRBJ1-5, with D unclear. Trimming pared 5 bases from V and 7 bases from J, leaving 15 bases between. Germline CDR1 and CDR2: SNHLY and FYNNEI. This CDR3 spans 14 amino acids. The CDR3 region is CASSKDGIGQPQHF. The CDR3 coding sequence is TGTGCCAGCAGTAAGGACGGTATCGGGCAGCCCCAGCATTTT.

The rearrangement uses TRBV7-2 and TRBJ2-3; D ambiguous. CDR3 length: 16 residues. The V gene's germline CDR1 is SGHTA and CDR2 FQGNSA. V was clipped by 5 bases and J by 1 base, with 16 bases between them. This CDR3 reads CASSTDIMVRTDTQYF. The CDR3 region has the DNA TGTGCCAGCAGCACCGACATTATGGTTCGCACAGATACGCAGTATTTT.

Comment on this clonotype: A much larger clone lies a single base off, so this may be a read error. The rearrangement uses TRBV29-1 and TRBJ2-7, with TRBD1 as a possible D gene (6 bases). The CDR3 extends over 14 amino acids. The germline V gene has CDR1 SQVTM and CDR2 ANQGSEA. The V end was cut by 4 bases, the J end by 7 bases, with 20 bases between. CDR3 DNA sequence: TGCAGCGTTGCCGGGCAGGGGCTCAACAATGAGCAGTACTTC. This sequence encodes CSVAGQGLNNEQYF.